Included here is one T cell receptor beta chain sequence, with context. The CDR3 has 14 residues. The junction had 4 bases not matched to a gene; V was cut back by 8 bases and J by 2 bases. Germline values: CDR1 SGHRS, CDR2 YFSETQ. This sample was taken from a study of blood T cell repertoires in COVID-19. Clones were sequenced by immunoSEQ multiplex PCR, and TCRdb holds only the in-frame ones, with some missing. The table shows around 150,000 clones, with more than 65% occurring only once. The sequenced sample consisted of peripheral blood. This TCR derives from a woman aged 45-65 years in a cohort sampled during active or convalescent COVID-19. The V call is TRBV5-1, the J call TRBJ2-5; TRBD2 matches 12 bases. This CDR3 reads CASCTSGGQETQYF. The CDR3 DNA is TGCGCCAGTTGTACTAGCGGGGGGCAAGAGACCCAGTACTTC.